This T cell receptor beta chain appears in the sequencing data of a study of graft-versus-host responses after intestinal transplantation (dated by TCRdb to about 2021). In terms of the full investigation: The transplants that recipients received were multivisceral, liver-intestinal, or isolated intestinal. Every recipient was given anti-thymocyte globulin induction, followed by 2 to 4 years of maintenance tacrolimus and steroids. After intestinal transplantation, graft-versus-host and host-versus-graft alloreactive T cell clones were followed in the graft, circulation and bone marrow using bulk TCR-beta CDR3 sequencing. To identify alloreactive clones, pre-transplant mixed lymphocyte reaction products were sequenced and then compared with unstimulated pre-transplant donor and recipient T cells. The cohort enrolled 24 intestinal transplant recipients, one of whom was a retransplant, and a few patients without pretransplant specimens were excluded. Donor T cell macrochimerism was defined as a peak of at least 4% donor T cells among recipient peripheral blood mononuclear cells. Instead of going to the commercial service, samples from a few later patients were sequenced in-house on an Illumina MiSeq and processed with MiXCR. Results the study describes overall, beyond this receptor: High GvH to HvG T cell clonal ratios were observed in the allografts of patients with donor T cell macrochimerism. Conclusions were limited by the relatively low number and heterogeneity of intestinal transplant patients. GvH clones were detected in recipient bone marrow, and some appeared earlier in ileal mucosa or blood, consistent with an intestinal mucosal origin. Early after transplant, peak levels of circulating GvH clones were found to be associated with declines in HvG clones.

Libraries were prepared through the immunoSEQ multiplex PCR assay. For most patients, genomic DNA was isolated using the Qiagen DNeasy Blood and Tissue Kit and was shipped frozen to Adaptive Biotechnologies for TCR sequencing. Adaptive Biotechnologies carried out high-throughput TCR-beta CDR3 sequencing of genomic DNA for most patients. The paper's processing steps were these. TCR sequencing data for 15 to 20 patients were retrieved from Adaptive's ImmunoSEQ software; a few other patients were processed with MiXCR and VDJtools. To correct CD4 versus CD8 sorting errors, sequences present in both subsets at a frequency ratio below 5:1 were removed. CDR3 nucleotide sequences shared between donor and recipient were removed because their origin could not be assigned. To count as alloreactive, a clone needed at least 2-fold expansion over unstimulated cells and a minimum CFSE-low frequency of 0.002% (template counts) or 0.001% (read counts). A clone was considered mappable if detected in the sequenced pre-transplant spleen, lymph node, or MLR CFSE-low populations of the donor or recipient. Cumulative frequency of alloreactive clones was calculated as a percentage of all sequences weighted by copy number. The table was pulled from immuneACCESS by TCRdb, which kept in-frame rearrangements only. Such tables lose some clones; where checked, under half of the loss comes from unresolved V genes, and the rest has no known cause. D and trimming come from the DNA, and the V and J calls and clone size come from that table. The sample yields 78,000 or so clones; over 75% were counted once. The ten largest clones take up roughly 7.3% of the sample.

The CDR3, from cysteine to phenylalanine, totals 19 residues. Here the CDR3 DNA is all that survives: 57 bases in frame from base 1. The germline V gene (reference sequence) yields SEHNR for CDR1 and FQNEAQ for CDR2. Clipping removes 2 bases from V and 2 bases from J, with 13 as the unmatched junction base count. Per the publication, the time point label means: cells obtained before transplantation from donor or recipient. CD3+CD4+ and CD3+CD8+ populations were FACS-sorted from unstimulated pre-transplant donor and recipient cells taken from spleen or lymph nodes. On this clone: The target of this receptor is not known. Nothing much larger sits one base from this clone, and base qualities are not available.

The sample here was unstimulated CD8+ T cells sorted from spleen or lymph node cells, taken before transplant. The chain is encoded by TRBV7-9 joined to TRBJ1-5; a stretch of 9 junction bases matches TRBD1. This receptor was obtained from a human donor who was the organ donor for an intestinal transplant. The CDR3 protein sequence reads: CASSLSVPGQGLGNQPQHF. The bases are TGTGCCAGCAGCTTATCCGTCCCGGGACAGGGATTGGGCAATCAGCCCCAGCATTTT.